The following is a T cell receptor beta chain sequence with its context. This receptor's antigen is unknown. Base qualities are not provided; no much larger clone lies one nucleotide away. V and J are trimmed by 5 bases and 4 bases, and the gene matches miss 12 bases of the junction. Via the germline V gene (reference sequence), CDR1 is SEHNR and CDR2 FQNEAQ. From the cysteine through the phenylalanine, the CDR3 covers 18 amino acids. Of all the DNA, just the CDR3 is kept, 54 bases in frame from base 1. The donors were roughly 39 Caucasian individuals from Russia, aged roughly 6 to 90 years, who were systemically healthy. Each donor gave about 11 milliliters of peripheral blood, drawn into EDTA-treated Vacutainer tubes. PBMCs were isolated by Ficoll-Paque density-gradient centrifugation, with at least 7 million obtained per sample. Total RNA, at least 6 micrograms per sample, was extracted from PBMCs with Trizol reagent. For every donor, flow cytometry on a PBMC aliquot measured the percentage of naive CD45RAhigh/CD27high T cells.

This entry comes from a study of blood T cells in healthy people across ages (dated by TCRdb to between 2015 and 2016). Describing the broader study: In model experiments, template switching captured roughly one uniquely barcoded TCR beta cDNA molecule for every two T cells. The donors were split into four age groups: young (average approximately 16 years), middle-aged (nearly 40), aged (62) and long-lived (roughly 86). Two additional independent replicas of 1 million unique cDNA reads from the same blood draw were analyzed for two donors (one aged 18 to 30 and one aged 80 or older). To avoid experimental bias, donors of different ages were spread randomly across the sequencing lanes. The study measured age-related changes in TCR beta repertoire diversity using deep sequencing normalized with unique cDNA molecular identifiers. Beyond this particular receptor, the publication reports: The CMV infection status of donors was not known, potentially confounding age-related changes in expanded clonotypes. Observed TCR beta diversity correlated strongly with the percentage of naive T cells measured by flow cytometry. Observed TCR beta diversity per million T cells fell roughly linearly with age, and a significant reduction was already apparent by age around 40. Estimates of total diversity based on one million sequenced T cells were regarded as lower bounds and as underestimates. Because profiling used bulk unsorted PBMCs, naive and antigen-experienced compartments could not be compared conclusively. Compared with the aged group, the long-lived group had more naive CD4+ T cells, fewer expanded clones and increased TCR diversity, suggesting age selection.

Library prep was done by 5' RACE. Sequencing used an Illumina HiSeq 2500. The second PCR ran for roughly 7 to 12 cycles and used a J-beta primer mix along with a sample-barcoded 5' primer. A template-switch 5' adaptor carrying 12 random nucleotides introduced a unique molecular identifier onto each TCR beta cDNA molecule. Each sample yielded at least 3 million CDR3-containing paired-end reads. The Mint cDNA synthesis kit, primed by a TRBC-specific oligonucleotide, was used to synthesize first-strand cDNA from all RNA. All cDNA was treated with uracil-DNA glycosylase and then went through a first 18-cycle PCR with the universal primers M1SS and BC2_uni_R. The paper's data handling went like this. For normalization, 1 million high-quality reads, each with a distinct molecular identifier, were randomly selected from each sample. Instead of being binned into consensus sequences, reads with shared molecular identifiers were discarded. CDR3 identification, clonotype clustering and error correction used MiTCR with a Q25 quality threshold and the strictest error-elimination algorithm. A nonparametric unseen species model with Euler transformation was used to estimate lower-bound total TCR beta diversity. The public reads were run again by TCRdb, first through fastp at Q25 and then through MiXCR, and only productive beta chains were kept. A single entry per CDR3 protein holds the most common genes and DNA from its merged rows. The V and J calls were not made by the authors but by TCRdb's processing. This sample gives 1,500,000 or so distinct CDR3 sequences in total; approximately 59% of them show up just once. 6.7% of the sample comes from the top ten.

Material for sequencing was blood. The origin of this receptor is a man in his late teens or twenties in good health. The chain links TRBV7-9 with TRBJ2-1; TRBD2 agrees with 12 junctional bases. In nucleotides, the sequence is TGTGCCAGCAGCCCCGGGACTAGCGGGCCACAACCTTACAATGAGCAGTTCTTC. This translates into CASSPGTSGPQPYNEQFF.